One T cell receptor (beta chain) is described in this entry. Per the original methods: Estimation of nucleated cell counts was performed using reference gene primer amplification. Produced via immunoSEQ multiplex PCR; TCRdb's table is partial and in-frame only. From that table come the V and J calls and clone size; the DNA was used to work out D and trimming. The table lists around 81,000 clones, approximately 80% of them singletons. Germline assignment: CDR1 MDHEN and CDR2 SYDVKM. The length of the CDR3 is 14 residues. Trimming pared 5 bases from V and 5 bases from J, leaving 15 bases between. This entry is derived from a study of blood T cell repertoires in COVID-19. Study summary: Some COVID-19 samples were acute and others convalescent; all came from the United States, Italy and Spain.

This clonotype originated in a human donor in a cohort sampled during active COVID-19. The chain uses TRBV28 and TRBJ1-2, with no clear D. Sequences were obtained from peripheral blood. The CDR3 nucleotides are TGTGCCAGCAGTCGCGCCCCCCCCGCATATGGCTACACCTTC. Translated, it gives CASSRAPPAYGYTF.